This TCR beta chain comes out of a study of blood T cell repertoires in COVID-19. Sequencing was performed with immunoSEQ multiplex PCR; in TCRdb, only in-frame clones are kept and a portion is missing. The sample includes some 100,000 clones, 80% of them seen just once. In its sample, this clone was seen once. This CDR3 contains 14 residues. Trimming took off 5 bases at V and 3 bases at J, with 12 bases between the two ends. Per the germline V gene, CDR1 is SGHTA and CDR2 is FQGNSA. The source of this sequence is a woman between 70 and 85 years old with acute or convalescent COVID-19. The sample taken for sequencing was peripheral blood. V usage is TRBV7-2 and J usage is TRBJ2-3; possible D gene TRBD1, 6 bases. The CDR3 DNA reads TGTGCCAGCAGCCCTAGGACAGAAACAGATACGCAGTATTTT. Amino acid sequence: CASSPRTETDTQYF.